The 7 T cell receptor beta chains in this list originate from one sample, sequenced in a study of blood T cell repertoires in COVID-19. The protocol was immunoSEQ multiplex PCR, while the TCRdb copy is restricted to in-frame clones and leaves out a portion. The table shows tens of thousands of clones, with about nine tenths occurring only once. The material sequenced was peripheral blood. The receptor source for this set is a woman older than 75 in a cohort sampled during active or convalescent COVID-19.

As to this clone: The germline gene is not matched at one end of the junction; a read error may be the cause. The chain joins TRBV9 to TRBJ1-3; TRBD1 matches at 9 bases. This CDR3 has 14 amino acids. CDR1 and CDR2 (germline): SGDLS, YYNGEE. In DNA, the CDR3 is TGTGCCAGCAGTGCGGACAGGGGTGGAGACACCATATATTTT. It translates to CASSADRGGDTIYF.

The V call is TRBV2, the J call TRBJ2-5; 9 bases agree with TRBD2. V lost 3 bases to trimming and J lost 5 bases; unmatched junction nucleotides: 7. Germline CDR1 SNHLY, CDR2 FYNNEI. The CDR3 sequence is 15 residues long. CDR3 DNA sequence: TGTGCCAGCAGTGATAGCGGGAGAGGTCCCGAGACCCAGTACTTC. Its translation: CASSDSGRGPETQYF.

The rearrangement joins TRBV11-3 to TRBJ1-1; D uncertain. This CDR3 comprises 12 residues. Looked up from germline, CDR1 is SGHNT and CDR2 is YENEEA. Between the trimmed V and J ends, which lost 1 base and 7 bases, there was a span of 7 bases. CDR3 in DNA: TGTGCCAGCAGCTTAGGAGGGAATGAAGCTTTCTTT. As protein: CASSLGGNEAFF. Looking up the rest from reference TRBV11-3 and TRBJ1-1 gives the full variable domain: EAGVVQSPRYKIIEKKQPVAFWCNPISGHNTLYWYLQNLGQGPELLIRYENEEAVDDSQLPKDRFSAERLKGVDSTLKIQPAELGDSAVYLCASSLGGNEAFFGQGTRLTVV.

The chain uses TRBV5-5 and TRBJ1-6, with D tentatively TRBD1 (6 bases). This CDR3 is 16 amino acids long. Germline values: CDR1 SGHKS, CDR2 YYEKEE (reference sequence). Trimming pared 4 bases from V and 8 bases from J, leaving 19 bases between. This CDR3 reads CASSPTGQTTHSPLHF. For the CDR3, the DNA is TGTGCCAGCAGCCCCACAGGACAGACGACTCATTCACCCCTCCACTTT.

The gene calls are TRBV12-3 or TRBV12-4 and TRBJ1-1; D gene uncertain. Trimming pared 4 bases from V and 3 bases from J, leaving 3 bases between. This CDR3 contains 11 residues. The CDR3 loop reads CASSSDTEAFF. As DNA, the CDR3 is TGTGCCAGCAGTTCGGACACTGAAGCTTTCTTT.

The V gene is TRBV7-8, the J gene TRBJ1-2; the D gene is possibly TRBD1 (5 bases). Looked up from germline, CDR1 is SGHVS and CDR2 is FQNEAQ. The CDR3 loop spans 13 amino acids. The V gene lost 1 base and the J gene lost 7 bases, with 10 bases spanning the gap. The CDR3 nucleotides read TGTGCCAGCAGCTTAGGACAGCTGGCTGGCTACACCTTC. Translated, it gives CASSLGQLAGYTF.

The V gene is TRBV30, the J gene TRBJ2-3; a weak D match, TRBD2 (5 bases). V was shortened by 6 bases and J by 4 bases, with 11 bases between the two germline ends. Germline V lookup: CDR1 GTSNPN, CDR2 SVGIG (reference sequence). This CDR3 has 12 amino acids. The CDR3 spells CACRGQADTQYF. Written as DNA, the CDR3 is TGTGCCTGCCGGGGTCAAGCAGATACGCAGTATTTT.